The source of this T cell receptor (beta chain) is a study of T cell responses to AZD1222 COVID-19 vaccine. General observations from the study: At 160-218 and 743-854, vaccine-associated CD4 TCRs were dominant, and they spanned spike. Two doses of AZD1222 preceded a rise in Spike-specific TCR breadth and depth. Clonal diversity was possibly underestimated, and the donors were mostly white British, with more females.

As for this clone: Its target is not known.

The protocol was immunoSEQ multiplex PCR, while the TCRdb copy is restricted to in-frame clones and leaves out a portion. This sample has 30,000 to 35,000 clones, with 80% to 90% found just once. Looked up from germline, CDR1 is SGHRS and CDR2 is YFSETQ. The CDR3 is 20 residues long. The V segment lost 0 bases and the J segment 4 bases; nucleotides outside the gene matches: 17. The sequencing used peripheral blood, collected 28 days after the second AZD1222 dose. The J gene is TRBJ1-3, the V gene TRBV5-1; 9 bases fit TRBD1. The TCR was taken from an adult who received the AZD1222 COVID-19 vaccine. The CDR3 DNA sequence: TGCGCCAGCAGCTTGGATCCGGACAGGGACAGGGCTTGGTCAGGAAACACCATATATTTT. Amino acid sequence: CASSLDPDRDRAWSGNTIYF.